The sequence of this TCR beta chain was determined in a study of a mutant IDH1 vaccine in newly diagnosed glioma. Broader study findings: Pseudoprogression looked unconnected to shifts in top peripheral T cell clonotypes.

This clone is labeled medium-sized. The antigen remains unidentified. The germline V gene encodes CDR1 SQVTM and CDR2 ANQGSEA. There are 13 residues in the CDR3. Trimming took off 6 bases at V and 0 bases at J, with 12 bases between the two ends. The time point denotes: baseline, week 1 (first vaccination visit). This sample's treatment: pre-vaccination baseline after standard-of-care therapy. Here immunoSEQ multiplex PCR was the method, and the copy in TCRdb shows in-frame clones only, minus some. The sample lists about 51,000 clones; over 65% were seen once. The TCR was taken from a woman aged 40 to 50 with glioma. Sample: PBMCs, taken from a glioma patient treated with radiotherapy, temozolomide or both. The rearrangement joins TRBV29-1 to TRBJ2-7, with D possibly being TRBD1 or TRBD2 (6 bases each). CDR3 sequence: CSVGGGSSYEQYF. The CDR3 coding sequence is TGCAGCGTGGGGGGCGGAAGCTCCTACGAGCAGTACTTC.